Listed here are 24 T cell receptor beta chains from one sample, sequenced in a study of cytomegalovirus exposure and HLA in healthy donors. The PCR made use of 60 Vbeta and 13 Jbeta primers. Using immunoSEQ multiplex PCR, the repertoire was profiled, and TCRdb retains in-frame clones only, with some absent. This sample yields about 140,000 clones, of which approximately 80% are seen a single time; around 15% belongs to the top ten. Sequencing was done on a sample of PBMCs. These receptors were obtained from a woman in her thirties or forties in good health and CMV-seronegative.

This chain joins TRBV30 and TRBJ2-1; 10 bases are a match to TRBD2. Trimming took 0 bases from V and 5 from J; bases not matched to a gene: 4. Germline lookup yields CDR1 GTSNPN and CDR2 SVGIG (reference sequence). The CDR3 spans 15 residues. The CDR3 is CAWSVPSGGNNEQFF. In DNA form, the CDR3 reads TGTGCCTGGAGTGTACCTAGCGGGGGAAACAATGAGCAGTTCTTC.

The rearrangement links TRBV4-3 to TRBJ2-3; D uncertain. Germline CDR1 is LGHNA and CDR2 is YSLEER. Between the trimmed V and J ends, which lost 5 bases and 0 bases, there was a span of 15 bases. The CDR3 spans 16 residues. This CDR3 reads CASSRSTQLSTDTQYF. The CDR3, as DNA: TGCGCCAGCAGCAGAAGCACCCAACTTAGCACAGATACGCAGTATTTT.

The V and J genes are TRBV5-6 and TRBJ1-2; D unclear. V was trimmed by 0 bases and J by 3 bases, leaving 12 bases between them. This CDR3 is 15 amino acids long. Germline lookup yields CDR1 SGHDT and CDR2 YYEEEE. The CDR3 nucleotides are TGTGCCAGCAGCTTGGGAGCGGGTGTAGACTATGGCTACACCTTC. It is translated as CASSLGAGVDYGYTF.

The chain couples TRBV5-6 to TRBJ1-2; D may be TRBD1 (5 bases). CDR3 length: 11 residues. Looked up from germline, CDR1 is SGHDT and CDR2 is YYEEEE. V dropped 7 bases and J dropped 5 bases, with 9 bases sitting between them. This chain's CDR3 is CASRRGYGYTF. CDR3 sequence (DNA): TGTGCCAGCCGCCGGGGGTATGGCTACACCTTC.

Details on this clone: An end of the junction does not agree with germline; a read error may underlie this. The rearrangement uses TRBV7-7 and TRBJ2-3; 11 bases match TRBD2. There are 15 residues in the CDR3. The germline V gene has CDR1 SSHAT and CDR2 FNYEAQ (reference sequence). CDR3 coding DNA: TGTGCTAGCAGCCTGGGGCTAGCGGGAGGCGCTCCGCAGTATTTT. It codes for CASSLGLAGGAPQYF.

This clone has a handful of counts. The chain couples TRBV13 to TRBJ1-2; possibly TRBD1 for D (6 bases). V was shortened by 5 bases and J by 4 bases, with 17 bases between the two germline ends. This CDR3 spans 15 amino acids. Germline CDR1 PRHDT, CDR2 FYEKMQ (reference sequence). In DNA form, the CDR3 reads TGTGCCAGCAGCCCTTCCGACAGGAGCCCCTATGGCTACACCTTC. It translates to CASSPSDRSPYGYTF. The full variable domain, in which reference TRBV13 and TRBJ1-2 provide the parts outside the CDR3, is AAGVIQSPRHLIKEKRETATLKCYPIPRHDTVYWYQQGPGQDPQFLISFYEKMQSDKGSIPDRFSAQQFSDYHSELNMSSLELGDSALYFCASSPSDRSPYGYTFGSGTRLTVV.

The rearrangement uses TRBV9 and TRBJ1-2, with 9 positions matching TRBD1. This CDR3 is built from 13 residues. V shed 3 bases, J shed 8 bases, and the junction held 5 bases outside the gene matches. Germline CDR1 is SGDLS and CDR2 is YYNGEE. This chain's CDR3 is CASSGGQGGGYTF. CDR3 DNA sequence: TGTGCCAGCAGCGGGGGACAGGGCGGGGGCTACACCTTC.

CDR3 residues: CASSVEAGPTYEQYF. The DNA of the CDR3 is TGTGCCAGCAGCGTAGAAGCGGGTCCTACCTACGAGCAGTACTTC. The chain recombines TRBV9 with TRBJ2-7; possibly TRBD2 for D (6 bases). This CDR3 comprises 15 residues. CDR1 is SGDLS and CDR2 is YYNGEE in the germline V gene. V was cut by 0 bases and J by 2 bases, with 12 bases left in between.

The chain joins TRBV29-1 to TRBJ2-1; D might be TRBD1 (6 bases). The CDR3 extends over 13 amino acids. Germline V lookup: CDR1 SQVTM, CDR2 ANQGSEA. V was pared by 4 bases and J by 7 bases, with 14 bases between. As DNA, the CDR3 is TGCAGCGTTGCTGGGGGCAGGACTAATGAGCAGTTCTTC. Amino acids: CSVAGGRTNEQFF.

The DNA for the CDR3 is TGTGCCAGCAGTTTGAACAGGGGTTTAGGCAATGAGCAGTTCTTC. Translating gives CASSLNRGLGNEQFF. The V call is TRBV6-1, the J call TRBJ2-1; TRBD1 agrees at 7 bases. This CDR3 comprises 15 residues. After removal of 5 bases from V and 6 bases from J, the junction contained 10 bases not matched to a gene. Germline V lookup: CDR1 MNHNS, CDR2 SASEGT.

The rearrangement links TRBV15 to TRBJ2-7, with D perhaps matching TRBD1 (6 bases). This CDR3 contains 15 residues. Trimming took 1 base from V and 3 from J, leaving 13 bases between them. Germline CDR1 and CDR2: LNHNV and YYDKDF (reference sequence). Here the CDR3 reads CATSRGKPGHYEQYF. The CDR3 DNA follows: TGTGCCACCAGCAGAGGAAAGCCGGGACACTACGAGCAGTACTTC.

About this clone itself: An end of the junction does not agree with germline; a read error may underlie this. The V call is TRBV6-6, the J call TRBJ2-4; D is possibly TRBD1 (5 bases). This CDR3 is built from 14 residues. Looked up from germline, CDR1 is MNHNY and CDR2 is SVGAGI (reference sequence). CDR3 region: CASSYTDSINSQYF. The CDR3, as DNA: TGTGCCAGCAGTTACACAGACAGCATAAACAGTCAGTACTTC.

The rearrangement uses TRBV7-2 and TRBJ1-3; TRBD1 matches at 7 bases. V lost 5 bases, J lost 2 bases, and 9 bases stayed unmatched. CDR3 size: 16 residues. CDR1 and CDR2 (germline): SGHTA, FQGNSA. CDR3 coding DNA: TGTGCCAGCAGCCAGGGGGGAAGTGGTACTGGAAACACCATATATTTT. Protein product: CASSQGGSGTGNTIYF.

This chain connects TRBV28 to TRBJ1-2, with TRBD1 matching over 9 bases. This CDR3 has 15 amino acids. V trimming: 5 bases; J trimming: 9 bases; junction bases outside the gene matches: 13. CDR1 is MDHEN, CDR2 SYDVKM, per germline. DNA of the CDR3: TGTGCCAGCAGTGAGCCGGGACAGGGTCAAAGAAGCTACACCTTC. Protein sequence: CASSEPGQGQRSYTF.

This clone is a singleton in its sample. This chain links TRBV5-1 with TRBJ2-1; 10 nucleotides agree with TRBD2. V shed 4 bases, J shed 10 bases, and the junction held 11 bases outside the gene matches. This CDR3 is 15 amino acids long. Germline V gives CDR1 SGHRS, CDR2 YFSETQ. The CDR3 DNA follows: TGCGCCAGCAGCCTGTCTACTAGCGGGAAGATAGAGCAGTTCTTC. This translates into CASSLSTSGKIEQFF.

The rearrangement joins TRBV5-1 to TRBJ2-5, with TRBD1 identical over 7 bases. The CDR3 has 14 residues. Germline trimming cut 0 bases from V and 4 bases from J; bases unmatched to any gene: 3. Per the germline V gene, CDR1 is SGHRS and CDR2 is YFSETQ. CDR3 region: CASSLDRGRETQYF. CDR3 nucleotide sequence: TGCGCCAGCAGCTTGGACAGGGGACGAGAGACCCAGTACTTC.

V gene TRBV28 combines with J gene TRBJ2-3; 7 nucleotides align to TRBD1. The CDR3 consists of 20 residues. After removal of 7 bases from V and 2 bases from J, the junction contained 24 bases not matched to a gene. Germline-derived CDR1 and CDR2 are MDHEN and SYDVKM. In DNA, the CDR3 is TGTGCCAGCATCCCCCCGGGACAGCATCACACCGAATCCTCCACAGATACGCAGTATTTT. This gives the protein CASIPPGQHHTESSTDTQYF.

This clone was recorded only once. The chain uses TRBV9 and TRBJ2-1; TRBD2 agrees at 9 bases. V trimming: 4 bases; J trimming: 3 bases; junction bases outside the gene matches: 5. Per the germline V gene, CDR1 is SGDLS and CDR2 is YYNGEE. CDR3 length: 15 residues. The CDR3 region is CASSSSSGNYNEQFF. CDR3 bases: TGTGCCAGCAGCTCCTCTAGCGGGAACTACAATGAGCAGTTCTTC.

This chain uses TRBV28 with TRBJ1-6; D is unresolved. This CDR3 contains 11 residues. CDR1 MDHEN and CDR2 SYDVKM come from the germline V gene. Between the trimmed V and J ends, which lost 5 bases and 7 bases, there was a span of 3 bases. The CDR3 sequence is CASSTNSPLHF. In DNA, the CDR3 is TGTGCCAGCAGTACAAATTCACCCCTCCACTTT.

The CDR3 nucleotides read TGTGCCAGCAGCACACTTTGGGACAGGGGGCCTACTTATGGCTACACCTTC. Translated, it gives CASSTLWDRGPTYGYTF. J is TRBJ1-2 and V is TRBV9, with 12 positions matching TRBD1. V shed 4 bases and J 5 bases; nucleotides not matched to a gene: 12. Germline loops: CDR1 SGDLS, CDR2 YYNGEE. The CDR3 is made up of 17 amino acids.

This clone was recorded only once. This chain links TRBV4-2 with TRBJ2-1; 7 bases agree with TRBD2. The CDR3 totals 16 residues. J lost 5 bases, V lost 0 bases, and 7 bases had no gene match. Germline CDR1 reads LGHNA; CDR2 reads YNFKEQ. The CDR3 DNA reads TGTGCCAGCAGCCAAGATGTGCGGGAGATAGACAATGAGCAGTTCTTC. It is translated as CASSQDVREIDNEQFF.

The V and J genes are TRBV29-1 and TRBJ1-4; tentatively, D is TRBD1 (5 bases). This CDR3 region has 13 residues. Germline V gene lookup returns CDR1 SQVTM and CDR2 ANQGSEA. V was trimmed by 1 base and J by 5 bases, leaving 8 bases between them. The CDR3 region is CSVEVRGNEKLFF. CDR3 bases: TGCAGCGTTGAAGTGCGGGGGAATGAAAAACTGTTTTTT. Full variable domain (outside the CDR3, taken from reference TRBV29-1 and TRBJ1-4): SAVISQKPSRDICQRGTSLTIQCQVDSQVTMMFWYRQQPGQSLTLIATANQGSEATYESGFVIDKFPISRPNLTFSTLTVSNMSPEDSSIYLCSVEVRGNEKLFFGSGTQLSVL.

The CDR3 DNA reads TGTGCCAGCGGCGCCATGTCCTGGGAGCAGTACTTC. The encoded protein is CASGAMSWEQYF. The V gene is TRBV28, the J gene TRBJ2-5; the D gene is possibly TRBD2 (5 bases). Germline-derived CDR1 and CDR2 are MDHEN and SYDVKM. The CDR3 totals 12 residues. V lost 8 bases and J 11 bases, leaving 18 bases between the germline ends.

Notes on this clone: At one of its ends the junction is not consistent with the germline gene, which may arise from a read error. The genes are TRBV5-1 and TRBJ2-7, with TRBD1 matching over 8 bases. The CDR3 loop spans 14 amino acids. The germline gives CDR1 SGHRS, CDR2 YFSETQ. The DNA of the CDR3 is TGCGTCAGCAGCATCGAGGGATCAGGGGGCGGGCAGTACTTC. As protein: CVSSIEGSGGGQYF. The variable domain in full, with the rest retrieved from reference TRBV5-1 and TRBJ2-7, is KAGVTQTPRYLIKTRGQQVTLSCSPISGHRSVSWYQQTPGQGLQFLFEYFSETQRNKGNFPGRFSGRQFSNSRSEMNVSTLELGDSALYLCVSSIEGSGGGQYFGPGTRLTVT.